These 25 T cell receptor beta chains were all obtained from the same sample, sequenced in a study of Ad26.COV2.S vaccination and SARS-CoV-2 variants. As for treatment: over 15 received Ad26.COV2.S at low or high dose, single or two shots; about 5 received placebo; per-sample allocation not given. Day 63 after the first vaccine or placebo injection was the time point for sampling. Clones were sequenced by immunoSEQ multiplex PCR, and TCRdb holds only the in-frame ones, with some missing. The sample shows hundreds of thousands of clones, about 87% of them seen only once. The sample consisted of peripheral blood, taken in a trial of Ad26.COV2.S vaccine versus placebo. These TCRs come from a person between 18 and 60 years old who received the Ad26.COV2.S COVID-19 vaccine or a placebo.

This clone turned up a few times. CDR3 protein: CASSQDRQGPYEQYF. In DNA form, the CDR3 reads TGTGCCAGCAGCCAAGATCGGCAGGGGCCCTACGAGCAGTACTTC. The chain carries TRBV14 and TRBJ2-7; a weak D match, TRBD1 (6 bases). The V and J ends lost 0 bases and 2 bases respectively, with 11 bases between them. Germline assignment: CDR1 SGHDN and CDR2 FVKESK. The CDR3 is 15 amino acids.

The rearrangement links TRBV7-3 to TRBJ2-2, with 12 nucleotides matching TRBD2. CDR1 SGHTA and CDR2 FQGTGA come from the germline V gene. V was pared by 7 bases and J by 3 bases, with 9 bases of the junction left unmatched. The CDR3 length is 17 residues. CDR3 nucleotides: TGTGCCAGCACCCTGACTAGCGGGAGAAGTCACACCGGGGAGCTGTTTTTT. Its translation: CASTLTSGRSHTGELFF.

The chain is built from TRBV10-1 and TRBJ1-4; D perhaps matches TRBD1 (6 bases). Germline V gives CDR1 WNHNN, CDR2 SYGVQD (reference sequence). The V gene lost 2 bases and the J gene lost 4 bases, with 11 bases spanning the gap. The CDR3 extends over 15 amino acids. CDR3 nucleotides: TGCGCCAGCAGTGAGCGGGGGGGGCTTAATGAAAAACTGTTTTTT. Residues: CASSERGGLNEKLFF.

The chain links TRBV4-2 to TRBJ2-2, with 10 bases aligning to TRBD2. Losses at the gene ends were 0 bases for V and 2 bases for J; bases not matched to a gene: 15. Germline CDR1 reads LGHNA; CDR2 reads YNFKEQ. The CDR3 runs to 21 residues. CDR3 nucleotide sequence: TGTGCCAGCAGCCAAGATCGGGGAGCGGGAGGGTCCAGGCGAAACACCGGGGAGCTGTTTTTT. Translating it yields CASSQDRGAGGSRRNTGELFF.

This clone was detected once. V gene TRBV7-9 combines with J gene TRBJ1-2; D is uncertain. The germline V gene has CDR1 SEHNR and CDR2 FQNEAQ (reference sequence). With 5 bases removed from V and 3 bases from J, the gap between germline ends came to 16 bases. The CDR3 consists of 15 residues. The CDR3 is CASSPPRIDHYGYTF. DNA for the CDR3: TGTGCCAGCAGCCCACCCCGCATCGATCACTATGGCTACACCTTC.

V usage is TRBV7-8 and J usage is TRBJ2-1, with D unresolved. The CDR3 is 13 amino acids. With 1 base removed from V and 4 bases from J, the gap between germline ends came to 5 bases. Germline CDR1 is SGHVS and CDR2 is FQNEAQ. CDR3 amino acids: CASSLDRYNEQFF. For the CDR3, the DNA is TGTGCCAGCAGCTTAGACAGATACAATGAGCAGTTCTTC.

The J gene is TRBJ2-3, the V gene TRBV7-3, with D tentatively TRBD1 or TRBD2 (5 bases each). This CDR3 is built from 16 residues. Per germline, CDR1 SGHTA and CDR2 FQGTGA. V was clipped by 1 base and J by 2 bases, with 13 bases between them. The CDR3 DNA follows: TGTGCCAGCAGCTTAAATCTTTGGGGACCCACAGATACGCAGTATTTT. Protein: CASSLNLWGPTDTQYF.

This clone was detected a few times. The chain recombines TRBV14 with TRBJ2-7; D gene uncertain. The V end was cut by 2 bases, the J end by 2 bases, with 4 bases between. Looked up from germline, CDR1 is SGHDN and CDR2 is FVKESK. The CDR3 contains 12 residues. Here the CDR3 reads CASSQSAYEQYF. DNA for the CDR3: TGTGCCAGCAGCCAATCAGCCTACGAGCAGTACTTC.

This clone was counted a single time. This sequence joins TRBV6-2 or TRBV6-3 and TRBJ2-7; tentative D call: TRBD1 (6 bases). This CDR3 contains 14 residues. Germline CDR1 and CDR2: MNHEY and SVGEGT. V shed 6 bases and J shed 3 bases, with 15 bases lying between them. This CDR3 reads CASRYTGIVYEQYF. The CDR3, as DNA: TGTGCCAGCAGATACACAGGGATTGTCTACGAGCAGTACTTC.

The chain joins TRBV19 to TRBJ1-3; 9 positions match TRBD1. Looked up from germline, CDR1 is LNHDA and CDR2 is SQIVND (reference sequence). CDR3 size: 20 residues. After removal of 7 bases from V and 6 bases from J, the junction contained 25 bases not matched to a gene. The CDR3 region has the DNA TGTGCCAGTAAACTACCCCCGGGACAGGGTTTAGGCTCATCAAAAAACACCATATATTTT. Its translation: CASKLPPGQGLGSSKNTIYF. The full variable domain, in which reference TRBV19 and TRBJ1-3 provide the parts outside the CDR3, is DGGITQSPKYLFRKEGQNVTLSCEQNLNHDAMYWYRQDPGQGLRLIYYSQIVNDFQKGDIAEGYSVSREKKESFPLTVTSAQKNPTAFYLCASKLPPGQGLGSSKNTIYFGEGSWLTVV.

This clone was detected only a few times. The rearrangement uses TRBV27 and TRBJ1-5; the D gene is possibly TRBD1 (6 bases). The germline V and J ends were trimmed by 6 bases and 11 bases, with 20 bases remaining between them. This CDR3 spans 14 amino acids. Germline CDR1 and CDR2: MNHEY and SMNVEV (reference sequence). CDR3 in amino acids: CASRRQRGLGAQHF. The CDR3 bases are TGTGCCAGCAGACGCCAAAGGGGGTTGGGGGCCCAGCATTTT.

The chain joins TRBV19 to TRBJ1-4; 7 bases match TRBD1. V was clipped by 6 bases and J by 3 bases; unmatched bases: 7. CDR3 size: 15 residues. Germline V gives CDR1 LNHDA, CDR2 SQIVND (reference sequence). The CDR3 DNA reads TGTGCCAGTAGCGAATCGGGACAGCCTAATGAAAAACTGTTTTTT. The encoded protein is CASSESGQPNEKLFF.

This sequence joins TRBV11-3 and TRBJ1-5; 7 bases fit TRBD1. Germline V gene data show CDR1 as SGHNT and CDR2 as YENEEA. This CDR3 is built from 18 residues. The J segment lost 5 bases and the V segment lost 5 bases, leaving 18 bases of the junction unmatched. The CDR3 coding sequence is TGTGCCAGCAGCCACCTAAAACAGGGGTTGGGGAGCGATCAGCCCCAGCATTTT. Translated: CASSHLKQGLGSDQPQHF.

The genes are TRBV27 and TRBJ2-3; D is possibly TRBD1 (5 bases). The CDR3 covers 13 residues. The V end lost 5 bases, the J end lost 3 bases, and 9 bases lay between the germline ends. Germline V gene sequence: CDR1 MNHEY, CDR2 SMNVEV (reference sequence). CDR3 amino acids: CASSEGATDTQYF. In nucleotides, the CDR3 is TGTGCCAGCAGTGAAGGGGCAACAGATACGCAGTATTTT.

The chain couples TRBV20-1 to TRBJ1-6, with a possible D match to TRBD1 (6 bases). This CDR3 contains 15 residues. CDR1 is DFQATT and CDR2 is SNEGSKA in the germline V gene (reference sequence). Trimming pared 3 bases from V and 9 bases from J, leaving 18 bases between. CDR3 coding DNA: TGCAGTGCTAGTGAGGGGAGGGGGGCAAGTTCACCCCTCCACTTT. Its translation is CSASEGRGASSPLHF.

This chain links TRBV5-6 with TRBJ2-5, with TRBD1 matching over 9 bases. This CDR3 has 16 residues. Trimming took 1 base from V and 5 from J; bases not matched to a gene: 9. The germline V gene has CDR1 SGHDT and CDR2 YYEEEE. The CDR3 region has the DNA TGTGCCAGCAGCTTGTTCCGGGACAGGGTTTGGGAGACCCAGTACTTC. Translated, it gives CASSLFRDRVWETQYF.

V is TRBV4-1 and J is TRBJ1-1; a possible D gene is TRBD1 (5 bases). Germline lookup yields CDR1 MGHRA and CDR2 YSYEKL. V was trimmed by 2 bases and J by 0 bases, leaving 16 bases between them. The CDR3 covers 17 residues. The CDR3 nucleotides read TGCGCCAGCAGCCAATGGGGGTCGAGGGGACTGAACACTGAAGCTTTCTTT. Amino acid sequence: CASSQWGSRGLNTEAFF.

The rearrangement joins TRBV6-2 or TRBV6-3 to TRBJ2-1; D possibly corresponds to TRBD2 (6 bases). This CDR3 spans 12 amino acids. V dropped 4 bases and J dropped 7 bases, with 8 bases sitting between them. Germline lookup yields CDR1 MNHEY and CDR2 SVGEGT. The DNA of the CDR3 is TGTGCCAGCAGTTCGGGACTTAATGAGCAGTTCTTC. Amino acid sequence: CASSSGLNEQFF.

This sequence joins TRBV6-2 or TRBV6-3 and TRBJ1-5; D is unresolved. The CDR3 extends over 17 amino acids. The V gene lost 0 bases and the J gene lost 1 base, with 13 bases spanning the gap. Germline values: CDR1 MNHEY, CDR2 SVGEGT. The DNA for the CDR3 is TGTGCCAGCAGTTACTCGACGTTCACGAGCAGCAATCAGCCCCAGCATTTT. This translates into CASSYSTFTSSNQPQHF.

This clone appeared a single time. The V and J genes are TRBV30 and TRBJ1-3; 7 nucleotides agree with TRBD1. The germline V gene encodes CDR1 GTSNPN and CDR2 SVGIG (reference sequence). V shed 4 bases, J shed 7 bases, and the junction held 10 bases outside the gene matches. The CDR3 totals 14 residues. The CDR3 loop is CAWKDRVFLNTIYF. For the CDR3, the DNA is TGTGCCTGGAAAGACAGGGTATTTTTGAACACCATATATTTT.

In this sample, this clone turned up a few times. V usage is TRBV7-2 and J usage is TRBJ2-2; D is unresolved. The length of the CDR3 is 13 residues. CDR1 and CDR2 (germline): SGHTA, FQGNSA. Trimming pared 2 bases from V and 4 bases from J, leaving 5 bases between. The CDR3 loop is CASSLKSTGELFF. The DNA of the CDR3 is TGTGCCAGCAGCTTAAAAAGCACCGGGGAGCTGTTTTTT.

The chain joins TRBV7-3 to TRBJ2-7; perhaps TRBD1 as D (5 bases). V was shortened by 1 base and J by 6 bases, with 13 bases between the two germline ends. Per germline, CDR1 SGHTA and CDR2 FQGTGA. The CDR3 spans 14 residues. The CDR3 loop is CASSLIPGSGEQYF. The DNA for the CDR3 is TGTGCCAGCAGCTTAATCCCAGGGTCGGGCGAGCAGTACTTC.

This clone was seen more than once but under ten times. CDR3 in amino acids: CASQPKAGENENTQYF. The CDR3, as DNA: TGTGCCAGCCAACCGAAGGCGGGGGAAAATGAAAATACGCAGTATTTT. The V call is TRBV6-4, the J call TRBJ2-3; 7 bases agree with TRBD2. This CDR3 contains 16 residues. J was trimmed by 7 bases and V by 8 bases; bases with no gene match: 18. Germline-derived CDR1 and CDR2 are MRHNA and SNTAGT.

The J gene is TRBJ2-6, the V gene TRBV27, with D unresolved. Germline CDR1 MNHEY, CDR2 SMNVEV (reference sequence). The CDR3 is 15 residues long. Trimming removed 6 bases at V and 0 bases at J, with 9 bases between. The chain's CDR3 is CASRRRSSGANVLTF. The CDR3 nucleotides are TGTGCCAGCAGGAGACGGAGCTCTGGGGCCAACGTCCTGACTTTC.

The chain combines TRBV19 with TRBJ1-1; D call uncertain. The CDR3 is 12 residues long. Germline CDR1 is LNHDA and CDR2 is SQIVND (reference sequence). V was shortened by 3 bases and J by 0 bases, with 2 bases between the two germline ends. In DNA, the CDR3 is TGTGCCAGTAGTATGTTGAACACTGAAGCTTTCTTT. Its translation is CASSMLNTEAFF.